These 18 T cell receptor beta chains were all obtained from the same sample, sequenced in a study of spatial heterogeneity in lung cancer. The time point here: blood at routine non-recurrence follow-up after resection. TCRdb re-analysed the 5' RACE reads in MiXCR, keeping a single row per CDR3 protein. The sample includes roughly 46,000 distinct CDR3 sequences, about 11% of them seen just once. The sample was PBMCs, taken at follow-up. Every receptor here comes from a male donor with early-stage non-small cell lung cancer.

Many counts were recorded for this clonotype. Here the CDR3 reads CASSPTLTNSPLHF. CDR3 DNA: TGTGCCAGCAGCCCAACGTTAACCAATTCACCCCTCCACTTT. The rearrangement uses TRBV7-2 and TRBJ1-6; D not resolved. V lost 5 bases and J lost 7, with 12 bases in between. CDR1 SGHTA and CDR2 FQGNSA come from the germline V gene. The CDR3 totals 14 residues.

In this sample, this clonotype turned up many times. J is TRBJ2-5 and V is TRBV20-1; D gene ambiguous. V lost 5 bases to trimming and J lost 3 bases, with 7 bases between them. In germline, CDR1 is DFQATT, CDR2 SNEGSKA (reference sequence). The CDR3 runs 11 residues. As DNA, the CDR3 is TGCAGTGCTGAACCAAAAGAGACCCAGTACTTC. Translating gives CSAEPKETQYF.

The V gene is TRBV7-9, the J gene TRBJ2-3; D is unresolved. Trimming shortened V by 0 bases and J by 3 bases, and 10 bases separated the two germline ends. The CDR3 contains 15 residues. Per the germline V gene, CDR1 is SEHNR and CDR2 is FQNEAQ (reference sequence). CDR3 sequence: CASSLAGAITDTQYF. CDR3 DNA sequence: TGTGCCAGCAGCTTAGCGGGTGCGATTACAGATACGCAGTATTTT.

This rearrangement joins TRBV6-5 to TRBJ1-1, with 9 bases lining up with TRBD1. CDR3 size: 15 residues. Germline trimming cut 5 bases from V and 2 bases from J; bases unmatched to any gene: 6. Germline V CDR1 and CDR2: MNHEY, SVGAGI. CDR3 amino acids: CASSADRGLNTEAFF. Written as DNA, the CDR3 is TGTGCCAGCAGTGCGGACAGGGGACTAAACACTGAAGCTTTCTTT.

This clonotype was detected ten times or more. The chain links TRBV27 to TRBJ1-6; TRBD1 is a possible D gene (5 bases). Germline V gene data show CDR1 as MNHEY and CDR2 as SMNVEV (reference sequence). V was cut by 2 bases and J by 13 bases, with 21 bases left in between. The CDR3 is 16 amino acids. CDR3 coding DNA: TGTGCCAGCAGTTTAGGCCCTTTTGGGAAACGGGGCCCCCTCCACTTT. Protein product: CASSLGPFGKRGPLHF.

In its sample, this clonotype was seen many times. The J gene is TRBJ2-5, the V gene TRBV5-1; maybe TRBD1 (5 bases). Germline assignment: CDR1 SGHRS and CDR2 YFSETQ. The V and J ends lost 3 bases and 5 bases respectively, with 11 bases between them. The CDR3 contains 13 residues. CDR3 nucleotides: TGCGCCAGCAGCTCGGACACTTTGGAGACCCAGTACTTC. Its protein product is CASSSDTLETQYF. The variable domain in full, completed from reference TRBV5-1 and TRBJ2-5, reads KAGVTQTPRYLIKTRGQQVTLSCSPISGHRSVSWYQQTPGQGLQFLFEYFSETQRNKGNFPGRFSGRQFSNSRSEMNVSTLELGDSALYLCASSSDTLETQYFGPGTRLLVL.

This clonotype was seen repeatedly, ten times or more. The CDR3 DNA is TGTGCCAGCAGTCTACTGAACACTGAAGCTTTCTTT. Translating it yields CASSLLNTEAFF. This chain links TRBV7-2 with TRBJ1-1; D remains ambiguous. The V gene's germline CDR1 is SGHTA and CDR2 FQGNSA. V was pared by 6 bases and J by 0 bases, with 5 bases between. The CDR3 spans 12 residues.

As concerns this clonotype: At one end the junction does not follow the germline gene, possibly because of a read error. The V call is TRBV9, the J call TRBJ2-1; D might be TRBD1 or TRBD2, each matching 5 bases. There are 11 residues in the CDR3. CDR1 is SGDLS and CDR2 is YYNGEE in the germline V gene. CDR3 nucleotides: TGTGCCAGCAGCACCCGGGGCCTCTTAGTCTTC. This sequence encodes CASSTRGLLVF. Full variable domain (outside the CDR3, taken from reference TRBV9 and TRBJ2-1): DSGVTQTPKHLITATGQRVTLRCSPRSGDLSVYWYQQSLDQGLQFLIQYYNGEERAKGNILERFSAQQFPDLHSELNLSSLELGDSALYFCASSTRGLLVFGPGTRLTVL.

The chain has TRBV12-3 or TRBV12-4 and TRBJ1-5; the D gene is possibly TRBD1 (5 bases). The CDR3 extends over 15 amino acids. The ends were cut back, 3 bases at V and 1 base at J, with 10 bases in the middle. As DNA, the CDR3 is TGTGCCAGCAGTTTTGGGACGGGGAGCAATCAGCCCCAGCATTTT. Its translation: CASSFGTGSNQPQHF.

This clonotype has ten or more counts. A read error may produce the germline difference seen at one junction end. The J gene is TRBJ2-1, the V gene TRBV3-1; 7 bases align to TRBD2. The CDR3 is made up of 12 amino acids. CDR1 and CDR2 (germline): LGHDT, YNNKEL (reference sequence). CDR3 in amino acids: CASSQEGREHFF. DNA for the CDR3: TGTGCCAGCAGCCAAGAGGGGCGGGAGCACTTCTTC.

About this clonotype itself: This may be a read error, as it is one base from a much larger clone. V gene TRBV20-1 combines with J gene TRBJ1-5; D not resolved. Germline-derived CDR1 and CDR2 are DFQATT and SNEGSKA (reference sequence). V was clipped by 5 bases and J by 3 bases, with 17 bases between them. The CDR3 contains 15 residues. The CDR3 is CSASPGIDDNQPQHF. The DNA for the CDR3 is TGCAGTGCTTCCCCGGGGATAGACGACAATCAGCCCCAGCATTTT.

The CDR3 nucleotides are TGTGCCAGCAGCCAAGGACTAGCAGAGACCCAGTACTTC. Its protein product is CASSQGLAETQYF. This chain connects TRBV3-1 to TRBJ2-5, with 7 bases fitting TRBD2. The CDR3 is 13 residues long. The J segment lost 4 bases and the V segment lost 1 base, leaving 0 bases of the junction unmatched. Germline CDR1 and CDR2: LGHDT and YNNKEL (reference sequence).

This clonotype has at least ten counts. The chain is built from TRBV27 and TRBJ1-1, with D maybe TRBD1 (5 bases). The CDR3 sequence is 12 residues long. The V gene's germline CDR1 is MNHEY and CDR2 SMNVEV (reference sequence). V was clipped by 6 bases and J by 8 bases, with 13 bases between them. CDR3 amino acids: CASRVGDSEAFF. For the CDR3, the DNA is TGTGCCAGCAGAGTAGGGGATTCCGAAGCTTTCTTT.

For this clonotype: A much larger clone differs from this one at a single base, so this may be a read error. The chain uses TRBV29-1 and TRBJ1-1; 7 nucleotides match TRBD1. The trim removed 7 bases at V and 9 bases at J, leaving 8 bases unmatched. The germline CDR1 and CDR2 sequences are SQVTM and ANQGSEA. CDR3 length: 11 amino acids. CDR3 in amino acids: CSADLDRQAFF. The CDR3 DNA follows: TGCAGCGCCGATCTGGACAGGCAAGCTTTCTTT.

At least ten counts were recorded for this clonotype. V and J are TRBV12-3 or TRBV12-4 and TRBJ1-2; the D gene is possibly TRBD1 (6 bases). V was pared by 2 bases and J by 8 bases, with 12 bases between. The CDR3 is made up of 13 amino acids. The CDR3 DNA follows: TGTGCCAGCAGTTTAAGACAGGAGGGAGGCTACACCTTC. Protein product: CASSLRQEGGYTF.

This clonotype was found many times. This rearrangement joins TRBV12-3 or TRBV12-4 to TRBJ2-3; D tentatively fits TRBD1 or TRBD2 (6 bases each). Deletions cut 6 bases from V and 2 bases from J, with 18 bases between. The CDR3 is 16 residues long. The CDR3 region is CASSPRQSGATDTQYF. The CDR3 nucleotides are TGTGCCAGCAGCCCGCGGCAATCGGGGGCCACAGATACGCAGTATTTT.

This clonotype was seen a few times. The V and J genes are TRBV30 and TRBJ1-4; D unresolved. With 4 bases removed from V and 8 bases from J, the gap between germline ends came to 14 bases. In germline, CDR1 is GTSNPN, CDR2 SVGIG (reference sequence). This CDR3 region has 13 residues. The CDR3 loop reads CAWMRSTGEKLFF. CDR3 bases: TGTGCCTGGATGAGGAGCACTGGGGAAAAACTGTTTTTT.

This clonotype has at least ten counts. The rearrangement links TRBV12-3 or TRBV12-4 to TRBJ1-3, with 8 bases identical to TRBD1. Trimming at V came to 6 bases and at J to 3 bases, leaving 4 bases not matched to a gene. The CDR3 contains 14 residues. The CDR3, as DNA: TGTGCCAGCAGCCGGACAGGGATTGGAAACACCATATATTTT. As protein: CASSRTGIGNTIYF.